This T cell receptor beta chain originates from a study of blood T cell repertoires in COVID-19 (dated by TCRdb to the early 2020s). Study-wide context: Samples covering the acute and convalescent phases of COVID-19 were provided by collaborators in the United States, Italy and Spain. The prospective study material was composed of cDNA or gDNA derived from T cells, B-cell-depleted T cells, or PBMCs. Subjects who had been exposed to COVID-19, were actively infected with it, or had recovered from it provided the deeply sampled blood TCRbeta repertoires that made up the dataset. A freely available public database, intended as a resource for researchers studying the immune response to SARS-CoV-2, is where the repertoires were released. The samples were drawn from the first 160 participants of the ongoing ImmuneRACE study and from 1,254 subjects provided by 6 global collaborators. The sample metadata nearly always contained a de-identified subject ID, COVID-19 status, age in years and sex. Where available, HLA class I and class II types were taken from metadata supplied by the sample provider and were not determined by assay-based typing.

Points on this clone: Its recognized antigen is unknown. Per-base qualities were not stored, and no clone one base away is much larger.

There are 14 amino acids in the CDR3, from cysteine to phenylalanine inclusive. This entry keeps only the CDR3 DNA: 42 bases, framed from base 1. Per the germline V gene, SNHLY is the CDR1 and FYNNEI is the CDR2. For this chain, trimming is 6 bases at the V end and 2 bases at the J end, and the number of junction bases without a gene match is 6. TCRbeta CDR3 regions were amplified from genomic DNA using the immunoSEQ Assay, a bias-controlled multiplex PCR. From the authors' description of their analysis: The number of nucleated cells in each sample was estimated from the amplification of reference gene primers within the assay. Sequence reads were collapsed and filtered to measure the absolute abundance of every unique TCRbeta CDR3 rearrangement. For each sample, productive Simpson clonality was calculated as the square root of Simpson's diversity index over productive rearrangements. TCRdb took this table from immuneACCESS and kept in-frame rearrangements with V and J called. Such tables lack part of the clones; where checked against another copy, unresolved V genes explain under half of the gap, and the rest is unexplained. V and J calls and clone size are those listed in that table; D and trimming were worked out from the DNA. This sample is represented by about 480,000 clones; roughly 89% of them were singletons. The ten largest clonotypes hold about 0.91% of the sample.

At one collaborating source in Seattle, patients were enrolled during active infection and were followed longitudinally through the course of disease. Whole blood was collected in K2EDTA tubes by collaborating institutions according to the institutions' own protocols. For TCRbeta analysis, collaborator samples were shipped as frozen whole blood, as isolated PBMCs, or as DNA extracted from either sample type. Paper-wide results and their limitations: Clinical and demographic metadata were provided uncurated, with the amount varying by source and participant.

The receptor's source is a man younger than 35 with COVID-19, enrolled during active disease. The chain uses TRBV2 and TRBJ1-1; 7 bases in the junction line up with TRBD1. Material for sequencing was peripheral blood. The CDR3 loop reads CASRGDRSNTEAFF. The DNA sequence is TGTGCCAGCAGGGGGGACAGAAGTAACACTGAAGCTTTCTTT.